These 29 T cell receptor beta chains share one sample of origin, sequenced in a study of shared clonotypes between healthy human individuals. Naive-designated CD8 cells lacked CD45RO, were positively enriched for CCR7, and omitted terminally differentiated effector memory CD45RA+ cells. Assay: immunoSEQ multiplex PCR; the TCRdb copy retains only in-frame clones and omits some. The table includes around 1.9 million clones, roughly 93% detected once. The sample was naive CD8+ T cells from PBMCs. All receptors derive from a man younger than 30 in good health. Some clones in this sample may be carry-over from other donors' samples.

V and J are TRBV28 and TRBJ1-1, with D possibly matching TRBD1 (5 bases). The CDR3 consists of 14 residues. V was pared by 7 bases and J by 4 bases, with 16 bases between. Germline CDR1 and CDR2: MDHEN and SYDVKM. CDR3 loop: CASNWGVETTEAFF. CDR3 bases: TGTGCCAGCAATTGGGGGGTGGAGACCACTGAAGCTTTCTTT.

CDR3 residues: CASKLAFGRQESYNEQFF. CDR3 nucleotide sequence: TGTGCCAGCAAACTAGCTTTCGGCCGACAGGAATCCTACAATGAGCAGTTCTTC. The chain couples TRBV19 to TRBJ2-1, with D perhaps given as TRBD1 or TRBD2 (6 bases each). CDR1 LNHDA and CDR2 SQIVND come from the germline V gene (reference sequence). The V and J ends lost 9 bases and 1 base respectively, with 25 bases between them. The CDR3 consists of 18 residues.

This chain uses TRBV9 with TRBJ2-7, with 7 bases that match TRBD1. CDR1 SGDLS and CDR2 YYNGEE come from the germline V gene. V lost 4 bases to trimming and J lost 0 bases; unmatched junction nucleotides: 7. CDR3 length equals 15 residues. The CDR3: CASSNGDRSSYEQYF. CDR3 DNA sequence: TGTGCCAGCAGCAATGGGGACAGAAGCTCCTACGAGCAGTACTTC.

Comments on this clone: The sample contains more than one DNA sequence encoding this CDR3. This rearrangement joins TRBV11-2 to TRBJ2-7, with unresolved D. Germline values: CDR1 SGHAT, CDR2 FQNNGV. The CDR3 has 12 amino acids. The germline V and J ends were trimmed by 3 bases and 1 base, with 4 bases remaining between them. The CDR3 spells CASSFVSYEQYF. The CDR3 DNA sequence: TGTGCCAGCAGCTTCGTATCCTACGAGCAGTACTTC.

The V call is TRBV15, the J call TRBJ1-3; a weak D match, TRBD1 (5 bases). Germline values: CDR1 LNHNV, CDR2 YYDKDF (reference sequence). The CDR3 has 16 residues. V lost 8 bases to trimming and J lost 0 bases, with 17 bases between them. The CDR3 spells CATSPGPILSGNTIYF. DNA of the CDR3: TGTGCCACCTCTCCGGGACCGATCCTCTCTGGAAACACCATATATTTT.

The chain employs TRBV9 and TRBJ2-3, with a possible D match to TRBD2 (7 bases). The V end lost 0 bases, the J end lost 3 bases, and 14 bases lay between the germline ends. The CDR3 spans 16 residues. The germline gives CDR1 SGDLS, CDR2 YYNGEE. The CDR3 DNA reads as TGTGCCAGCAGCGTAGAGGGGGAGGGCCGAACAGATACGCAGTATTTT. It codes for CASSVEGEGRTDTQYF. Using reference TRBV9 and TRBJ2-3 for the parts outside the CDR3, the full variable domain is DSGVTQTPKHLITATGQRVTLRCSPRSGDLSVYWYQQSLDQGLQFLIQYYNGEERAKGNILERFSAQQFPDLHSELNLSSLELGDSALYFCASSVEGEGRTDTQYFGPGTRLTVL.

The chain is built from TRBV6-5 and TRBJ1-2; tentatively, D is TRBD1 (6 bases). Trimming left V 8 bases short and J 5 bases short, with 18 bases between. CDR3 size: 14 residues. The germline gives CDR1 MNHEY, CDR2 SVGAGI. CDR3 protein: CASSQGGGAYGYTF. Here the CDR3 DNA reads TGTGCCAGCTCACAGGGAGGTGGGGCTTATGGCTACACCTTC.

The chain combines TRBV28 with TRBJ1-5, with unresolved D. The V and J ends lost 6 bases and 0 bases respectively, with 9 bases between them. This CDR3 is 14 amino acids long. Germline values: CDR1 MDHEN, CDR2 SYDVKM. The CDR3 DNA follows: TGTGCCAGCAGGGCGGTCTATAGCAATCAGCCCCAGCATTTT. This gives the protein CASRAVYSNQPQHF.

This rearrangement joins TRBV4-3 to TRBJ2-2; D is unclear. V was shortened by 4 bases and J by 4 bases, with 13 bases between the two germline ends. Germline lookup yields CDR1 LGHNA and CDR2 YSLEER. This CDR3 comprises 15 residues. Written as DNA, the CDR3 is TGCGCCAGCAGCCCCAGAGGCCCGGGCACCGGGGAGCTGTTTTTT. It translates to CASSPRGPGTGELFF.

This chain joins TRBV7-9 and TRBJ1-5, with TRBD1 matching 10 bases. This CDR3 is 14 amino acids long. The trim removed 5 bases at V and 5 bases at J, leaving 3 bases unmatched. CDR1 and CDR2 from the germline V gene are SEHNR and FQNEAQ (reference sequence). This CDR3 reads CASSETGGDQPQHF. The CDR3 DNA reads as TGTGCCAGCAGCGAGACAGGGGGCGATCAGCCCCAGCATTTT.

The CDR3 region is CAIGRGGKYGYTF. The CDR3 coding sequence is TGTGCCATTGGAAGGGGCGGCAAGTATGGCTACACCTTC. The V gene is TRBV10-3, the J gene TRBJ1-2; possibly TRBD1 for D (5 bases). The CDR3 extends over 13 amino acids. With 9 bases removed from V and 5 bases from J, the gap between germline ends came to 16 bases. Germline V gives CDR1 ENHRY, CDR2 SYGVKD.

A single count supports this clone. The chain is built from TRBV19 and TRBJ2-3, with D unclear. Germline CDR1 and CDR2: LNHDA and SQIVND (reference sequence). The CDR3 contains 13 residues. V was shortened by 5 bases and J by 2 bases, with 8 bases between the two germline ends. This chain's CDR3 is CASSPDDTDTQYF. CDR3 nucleotide sequence: TGTGCCAGTAGTCCCGACGACACAGATACGCAGTATTTT.

The V gene is TRBV19, the J gene TRBJ1-2; D uncertain. Germline V CDR1 and CDR2: LNHDA, SQIVND (reference sequence). The V end lost 6 bases, the J end lost 6 bases, and 26 bases lay between the germline ends. The CDR3 covers 17 residues. The CDR3 loop is CASSPSTRAPPLHGYTF. The DNA of the CDR3 is TGTGCCAGTAGCCCCTCAACCCGGGCCCCCCCCCTTCATGGCTACACCTTC.

About this clone itself: At the DNA level, this CDR3 is encoded by other sequences in the same sample as well. The CDR3 region is CASSFGRTGELFF. CDR3 coding DNA: TGTGCCAGCAGTTTCGGGAGAACCGGGGAGCTGTTTTTT. This rearrangement joins TRBV27 to TRBJ2-2; D possibly corresponds to TRBD2 (6 bases). V was clipped by 3 bases and J by 5 bases, with 7 bases between them. Per germline, CDR1 MNHEY and CDR2 SMNVEV (reference sequence). CDR3 length equals 13 residues.

The rearrangement uses TRBV9 and TRBJ2-5, with 7 bases that match TRBD1. The V gene end was trimmed by 3 bases and the J gene end by 7 bases; junction bases not matched to a gene: 6. The germline V gene has CDR1 SGDLS and CDR2 YYNGEE. This CDR3 contains 13 residues. CDR3 in amino acids: CASSGTGVGTQYF. The CDR3 DNA reads as TGTGCCAGCAGCGGGACAGGAGTTGGGACCCAGTACTTC.

The V and J genes are TRBV9 and TRBJ1-4; D is unclear. Germline values: CDR1 SGDLS, CDR2 YYNGEE. The CDR3 is 15 residues long. V lost 0 bases and J lost 3, with 9 bases in between. The CDR3 sequence is CASSVGGRPNEKLFF. The CDR3 DNA is TGTGCCAGCAGCGTAGGCGGACGGCCTAATGAAAAACTGTTTTTT. Complete variable domain (other parts from reference TRBV9 and TRBJ1-4): DSGVTQTPKHLITATGQRVTLRCSPRSGDLSVYWYQQSLDQGLQFLIQYYNGEERAKGNILERFSAQQFPDLHSELNLSSLELGDSALYFCASSVGGRPNEKLFFGSGTQLSVL.

This chain joins TRBV6-5 and TRBJ2-2; D remains ambiguous. CDR1 and CDR2 from the germline V gene are MNHEY and SVGAGI. The CDR3 contains 15 residues. The V gene lost 1 base and the J gene lost 5 bases, with 11 bases spanning the gap. The CDR3 DNA sequence: TGTGCCAGCAGTTACTTACGTAGGGAAACCGGGGAGCTGTTTTTT. This translates into CASSYLRRETGELFF.

This rearrangement joins TRBV19 to TRBJ2-7; D may correspond to TRBD1 or TRBD2 (5 bases each). The CDR3 loop spans 14 amino acids. V was shortened by 5 bases and J by 6 bases, with 17 bases between the two germline ends. CDR1 LNHDA and CDR2 SQIVND come from the germline V gene (reference sequence). CDR3 nucleotides: TGTGCCAGTAGTGTCCGGGACCGCCCGGGCGAGCAGTACTTC. It translates to CASSVRDRPGEQYF. The full variable domain, rest sourced from reference TRBV19 and TRBJ2-7, is DGGITQSPKYLFRKEGQNVTLSCEQNLNHDAMYWYRQDPGQGLRLIYYSQIVNDFQKGDIAEGYSVSREKKESFPLTVTSAQKNPTAFYLCASSVRDRPGEQYFGPGTRLTVT.

The rearrangement links TRBV5-1 to TRBJ2-1, with D possibly being TRBD2 (6 bases). The CDR3 loop spans 15 amino acids. V shed 2 bases and J shed 6 bases, with 15 bases lying between them. Looked up from germline, CDR1 is SGHRS and CDR2 is YFSETQ. CDR3 nucleotide sequence: TGCGCCAGCAGCTTCCTGGAGGGAGTAGTCAATGAGCAGTTCTTC. Translated: CASSFLEGVVNEQFF. The full variable domain, with the rest looked up from reference TRBV5-1 and TRBJ2-1, is KAGVTQTPRYLIKTRGQQVTLSCSPISGHRSVSWYQQTPGQGLQFLFEYFSETQRNKGNFPGRFSGRQFSNSRSEMNVSTLELGDSALYLCASSFLEGVVNEQFFGPGTRLTVL.

The chain links TRBV28 to TRBJ2-7; D might be TRBD2 (6 bases). The germline CDR1 and CDR2 sequences are MDHEN and SYDVKM. The V end was cut by 6 bases, the J end by 3 bases, with 24 bases between. The CDR3 length is 17 residues. CDR3 loop: CASSTPSGGSRVYEQYF. The CDR3 bases are TGTGCCAGCAGCACCCCCTCCGGAGGGAGCCGGGTCTACGAGCAGTACTTC.

The chain couples TRBV4-3 to TRBJ2-1, with D possibly matching TRBD2 (7 bases). V lost 3 bases and J 3 bases, leaving 12 bases between the germline ends. Germline assignment: CDR1 LGHNA and CDR2 YSLEER. This CDR3 region has 15 residues. CDR3 amino acids: CASSHKGGGYNEQFF. For the CDR3, the DNA is TGCGCCAGCAGCCACAAAGGGGGGGGCTACAATGAGCAGTTCTTC.

This clone has only one observation. The CDR3 loop reads CASSSQQGRGTEAFF. The CDR3 nucleotides read TGTGCCAGCAGCTCTCAACAGGGGAGAGGGACTGAAGCTTTCTTT. The chain uses TRBV7-9 and TRBJ1-1; 7 nucleotides match TRBD1. Unmatched junction bases numbered 10, after V lost 4 bases and J lost 5 bases. Germline CDR1 reads SEHNR; CDR2 reads FQNEAQ (reference sequence). The CDR3 is 15 residues long.

The chain employs TRBV19 and TRBJ2-1, with 9 bases aligning to TRBD2. The CDR3 spans 15 residues. V dropped 5 bases and J dropped 6; count of bases not matched to a gene: 8. The V gene's germline CDR1 is LNHDA and CDR2 SQIVND (reference sequence). The CDR3 region is CASSLSGRNPNEQFF. CDR3 sequence (DNA): TGTGCCAGTAGTCTAAGCGGGAGGAACCCCAATGAGCAGTTCTTC.

This clone was seen only once. V usage is TRBV4-2 and J usage is TRBJ1-2; D uncertain. This CDR3 region has 16 residues. Germline V CDR1 and CDR2: LGHNA, YNFKEQ. Trimming removed 3 bases at V and 3 bases at J, with 17 bases between. This CDR3 is CASSHNTGDRDYGYTF. The CDR3, as DNA: TGTGCCAGCAGCCATAATACCGGTGATCGGGACTATGGCTACACCTTC.

The V and J genes are TRBV19 and TRBJ2-4; no clear D. Germline V CDR1 and CDR2: LNHDA, SQIVND (reference sequence). V lost 6 bases and J lost 7, with 22 bases in between. The CDR3 is 16 residues long. CDR3 residues: CASRLAPYGLTNIQYF. For the CDR3, the DNA is TGTGCCAGTAGGTTGGCGCCCTATGGGCTTACGAACATTCAGTACTTC.

J is TRBJ2-1 and V is TRBV2; 12 bases fit TRBD2. Germline V gene data show CDR1 as SNHLY and CDR2 as FYNNEI. The V gene end was trimmed by 5 bases and the J gene end by 3 bases; junction bases not matched to a gene: 5. CDR3 length: 16 amino acids. CDR3 in DNA: TGTGCCAGCAGTAGACTAGCGGGAGTTGGCTACAATGAGCAGTTCTTC. Protein product: CASSRLAGVGYNEQFF.

V gene TRBV28 combines with J gene TRBJ1-1; D is ambiguous. Germline values: CDR1 MDHEN, CDR2 SYDVKM. Trimming removed 7 bases at V and 4 bases at J, with 16 bases between. There are 14 residues in the CDR3. CDR3 residues: CASTSNGFPTEAFF. The CDR3 region has the DNA TGTGCCAGCACTTCGAACGGATTCCCCACTGAAGCTTTCTTT.

The rearrangement links TRBV6-1 to TRBJ2-1; perhaps TRBD1 as D (6 bases). Germline V gene sequence: CDR1 MNHNS, CDR2 SASEGT. V shed 2 bases and J shed 4 bases, with 15 bases lying between them. The length of the CDR3 is 16 residues. The CDR3 region has the DNA TGTGCCAGCAGTGAATCGGGACACAAGAGTTACAATGAGCAGTTCTTC. Protein sequence: CASSESGHKSYNEQFF.

The CDR3 DNA is TGTGCCAGCAGCACCGGGGGCCCCAATGAGCAGTTCTTC. It specifies CASSTGGPNEQFF. This rearrangement joins TRBV28 to TRBJ2-1; D possibly matches TRBD1 or TRBD2 (6 bases each). The CDR3 consists of 13 residues. In germline, CDR1 is MDHEN, CDR2 SYDVKM. V gave up 6 bases and J gave up 6 bases, with 12 bases separating them.